The 29 T cell receptor beta chains listed next were all sequenced from one sample in a study of chemoradiotherapy in HPV16-positive cancers. The assay was immunoSEQ multiplex PCR, and TCRdb's table has in-frame clones only and misses some. Counted here are roughly 11,000 clones, more than 70% occurring once; the ten biggest clones make up approximately 2.4%. Sampling was done from a patient who underwent chemoradiotherapy. Receptors were obtained from a human donor with HPV-associated anogenital cancer.

The J gene is TRBJ1-1, the V gene TRBV6-5; D not resolved. CDR3 length equals 11 residues. CDR1 is MNHEY and CDR2 is SVGAGI in the germline V gene. V lost 6 bases, J lost 8 bases, and 10 bases lay in between. The CDR3 is CASSDTEEAFF. The CDR3 coding sequence is TGTGCCAGCAGCGATACAGAAGAAGCTTTCTTT.

This chain links TRBV18 with TRBJ2-3; no definite D call. The CDR3 totals 16 residues. Trimming cost V 8 bases and J 0 bases, with 18 bases left between them. Germline V CDR1 and CDR2: KGHSH, LQKENI. In DNA, the CDR3 is TGTGCCAGCGCGCTTTCCAAGGTGCCTAGCACAGATACGCAGTATTTT. This sequence encodes CASALSKVPSTDTQYF.

The chain joins TRBV7-8 to TRBJ1-2; 12 bases are shared with TRBD1. The germline CDR1 and CDR2 sequences are SGHVS and FQNEAQ. CDR3 length equals 13 residues. After removal of 4 bases from V and 8 bases from J, the junction contained 2 bases not matched to a gene. CDR3 protein: CASSWDRGQGYTF. The CDR3 DNA sequence: TGTGCCAGCAGCTGGGACAGGGGGCAGGGCTACACCTTC.

The J gene is TRBJ1-6, the V gene TRBV6-5, with D unclear. This CDR3 region has 16 residues. The V gene lost 0 bases and the J gene lost 5 bases, with 11 bases spanning the gap. Germline V lookup: CDR1 MNHEY, CDR2 SVGAGI. The CDR3 bases are TGTGCCAGCAGTTACTCGATCGGGCCAGATAATTCACCCCTCCACTTT. Protein sequence: CASSYSIGPDNSPLHF.

J is TRBJ2-1 and V is TRBV18; D ambiguous. The CDR3 covers 15 residues. Trimming took 0 bases from V and 0 from J, leaving 6 bases between them. CDR1 KGHSH and CDR2 LQKENI come from the germline V gene. The CDR3: CASSPPLSSYNEQFF. CDR3 nucleotides: TGTGCCAGCTCACCACCGTTGAGCTCCTACAATGAGCAGTTCTTC.

The chain carries TRBV27 and TRBJ1-1; D is perhaps TRBD1 (5 bases). V shed 8 bases and J shed 6 bases, with 19 bases lying between them. The CDR3 is made up of 14 amino acids. CDR1 MNHEY and CDR2 SMNVEV come from the germline V gene (reference sequence). The CDR3 region has the DNA TGTGCCAGCGTCGGCTGGGGGGGTTTCGCTGAAGCTTTCTTT. It encodes CASVGWGGFAEAFF.

The chain employs TRBV5-5 and TRBJ2-2; no firm D call. This CDR3 contains 15 residues. Trimming took 0 bases from V and 8 from J, leaving 14 bases between them. Germline CDR1 SGHKS, CDR2 YYEKEE (reference sequence). The CDR3 is CASSLELGVVGELFF. CDR3 nucleotides: TGTGCCAGCAGCTTGGAGCTTGGGGTCGTAGGGGAGCTGTTTTTT.

The chain joins TRBV11-2 to TRBJ2-3; 7 bases align to TRBD1. The CDR3 consists of 18 residues. Germline trimming cut 8 bases from V and 3 bases from J; bases unmatched to any gene: 20. Germline CDR1 reads SGHAT; CDR2 reads FQNNGV. The CDR3 region is CASAPKGAWGQRTDTQYF. The CDR3 DNA reads TGTGCCAGCGCTCCTAAGGGGGCCTGGGGCCAACGGACAGATACGCAGTATTTT.

This sequence joins TRBV30 and TRBJ2-5; D call uncertain. CDR1 and CDR2 (germline): GTSNPN, SVGIG (reference sequence). The CDR3 contains 12 residues. Deletions cut 5 bases from V and 8 bases from J, with 15 bases between. The chain's CDR3 is CAWGDTYGTQYF. The DNA of the CDR3 is TGTGCCTGGGGAGACACCTACGGAACCCAGTACTTC. Combining the CDR3 with reference TRBV30 and TRBJ2-5 gives the whole variable domain SQTIHQWPATLVQPVGSPLSLECTVEGTSNPNLYWYRQAAGRGLQLLFYSVGIGQISSEVPQNLSASRPQDRQFILSSKKLLLSDSGFYLCAWGDTYGTQYFGPGTRLLVL.

The chain joins TRBV4-1 to TRBJ1-1; the D is unclear. Germline V gene lookup returns CDR1 MGHRA and CDR2 YSYEKL. Trimming took off 0 bases at V and 5 bases at J, with 13 bases between the two ends. This CDR3 region has 15 residues. The CDR3 DNA reads TGCGCCAGCAGCCAAGAGGCGGGCGGGTTAACTGAAGCTTTCTTT. The encoded protein is CASSQEAGGLTEAFF.

This clone came up a few times. The CDR3 is CASTGGGQNYGYTF. CDR3 bases: TGTGCCAGCACTGGGGGAGGACAGAACTATGGCTACACCTTC. The genes are TRBV2 and TRBJ1-2, with a possible D match to TRBD1 (6 bases). The V gene's germline CDR1 is SNHLY and CDR2 FYNNEI. This CDR3 is 14 amino acids long. Trimming cost V 7 bases and J 2 bases, with 14 bases left between them. Based on the CDR3 plus reference TRBV2 and TRBJ1-2, the full variable domain is EPEVTQTPSHQVTQMGQEVILRCVPISNHLYFYWYRQILGQKVEFLVSFYNNEISEKSEIFDDQFSVERPDGSNFTLKIRSTKLEDSAMYFCASTGGGQNYGYTFGSGTRLTVV.

The chain has TRBV2 and TRBJ1-5, with a possible D match to TRBD1 (6 bases). Trimming left V 5 bases short and J 0 bases short, with 17 bases between. Germline values: CDR1 SNHLY, CDR2 FYNNEI. The CDR3 contains 17 residues. CDR3 in DNA: TGTGCCAGCAGTACGGTGGGGGGCCCTTATAGCAATCAGCCCCAGCATTTT. It yields the protein CASSTVGGPYSNQPQHF.

The chain uses TRBV5-1 and TRBJ1-3; D unclear. Trimming pared 2 bases from V and 2 bases from J, leaving 14 bases between. This CDR3 has 16 amino acids. CDR1 SGHRS and CDR2 YFSETQ come from the germline V gene. CDR3: CASSFAGRAAGNTIYF. The CDR3 region has the DNA TGCGCCAGCAGCTTTGCGGGAAGGGCGGCTGGAAACACCATATATTTT.

The rearrangement links TRBV30 to TRBJ1-1, with 7 nucleotides matching TRBD1. Germline V gene lookup returns CDR1 GTSNPN and CDR2 SVGIG (reference sequence). Germline trimming cut 8 bases from V and 4 bases from J; bases unmatched to any gene: 13. The length of the CDR3 is 14 residues. The CDR3 is CAASSQGRSTEAFF. DNA of the CDR3: TGTGCCGCTTCATCACAGGGGAGGTCCACTGAAGCTTTCTTT.

The rearrangement links TRBV2 to TRBJ2-7, with a tentative D call TRBD2 (5 bases). V was trimmed by 2 bases and J by 8 bases, leaving 10 bases between them. This CDR3 region has 12 residues. Looked up from germline, CDR1 is SNHLY and CDR2 is FYNNEI. The CDR3: CASSENRGQQYF. CDR3 nucleotides: TGTGCCAGCAGTGAAAATCGGGGTCAGCAGTACTTC.

This sequence joins TRBV7-9 and TRBJ2-3, with D possibly being TRBD1 (6 bases). The CDR3 extends over 14 amino acids. The germline V gene has CDR1 SEHNR and CDR2 FQNEAQ (reference sequence). With 5 bases removed from V and 4 bases from J, the gap between germline ends came to 13 bases. CDR3 DNA: TGTGCCAGCAGCCTCGAAGGGGGAGCAGATACGCAGTATTTT. Protein: CASSLEGGADTQYF.

DNA of the CDR3: TGTGCCAGCAGCTTAGCAGATGAGCAGTTCTTC. Amino acid sequence: CASSLADEQFF. The genes are TRBV7-9 and TRBJ2-1; D is unresolved. Germline V CDR1 and CDR2: SEHNR, FQNEAQ (reference sequence). V was shortened by 0 bases and J by 8 bases, with 2 bases between the two germline ends. The length of the CDR3 is 11 residues.

The CDR3 region has the DNA TGTGCCAGCAGTACTGCAGCATCACAGGGATACGATACGCAGTATTTT. This encodes CASSTAASQGYDTQYF. This chain joins TRBV28 and TRBJ2-3; D perhaps matches TRBD1 (6 bases). Trimming removed 5 bases from V and 6 bases from J, with 21 bases in between. This CDR3 comprises 16 residues. Germline V gene lookup returns CDR1 MDHEN and CDR2 SYDVKM.

The chain links TRBV19 to TRBJ1-5, with D unclear. CDR1 is LNHDA, CDR2 SQIVND, per germline (reference sequence). This CDR3 has 12 amino acids. Trimming removed 5 bases from V and 2 bases from J, with 4 bases in between. The CDR3 nucleotides read TGTGCCAGTAGTCTCGGCAATCAGCCCCAGCATTTT. It specifies CASSLGNQPQHF.

This sequence joins TRBV5-4 and TRBJ2-3; maybe TRBD1 (6 bases). The length of the CDR3 is 13 residues. Germline assignment: CDR1 SGHNT and CDR2 YYREEE (reference sequence). V was trimmed by 4 bases and J by 6 bases, leaving 12 bases between them. CDR3 in amino acids: CASSPGTIDTQYF. CDR3 DNA sequence: TGTGCCAGCAGCCCTGGGACAATTGATACGCAGTATTTT. Based on the CDR3 plus reference TRBV5-4 and TRBJ2-3, the full variable domain is ETGVTQSPTHLIKTRGQQVTLRCSSQSGHNTVSWYQQALGQGPQFIFQYYREEENGRGNFPPRFSGLQFPNYSSELNVNALELDDSALYLCASSPGTIDTQYFGPGTRLTVL.

This chain uses TRBV7-2 with TRBJ1-5; D gene unclear. CDR3 length: 17 residues. CDR1 and CDR2 (germline): SGHTA, FQGNSA. V lost 1 base and J lost 7, with 20 bases in between. CDR3 nucleotides: TGTGCCAGCAGCTTAGAAAAGAGTGTAGGGAGGCCCCAGCCCCAGCATTTT. As protein: CASSLEKSVGRPQPQHF.

This chain uses TRBV11-3 with TRBJ2-7; 7 bases match TRBD1. The CDR3 is 13 residues long. Unmatched junction bases numbered 11, after V lost 7 bases and J lost 8 bases. From germline, CDR1 is SGHNT and CDR2 YENEEA. CDR3 in amino acids: CASTGQDLTKQYF. The CDR3 DNA follows: TGTGCCAGCACCGGACAGGACCTTACGAAGCAGTACTTC.

CDR3 in amino acids: CASSGYGGAEDGYTF. The CDR3 coding sequence is TGTGCCAGCAGTGGATACGGGGGAGCGGAGGATGGCTACACCTTC. The rearrangement links TRBV25-1 to TRBJ1-2; tentative D call: TRBD1 (5 bases). Germline-derived CDR1 and CDR2 are MGHDK and SYGVNS. With 4 bases removed from V and 6 bases from J, the gap between germline ends came to 18 bases. CDR3 length: 15 amino acids.

The chain recombines TRBV4-3 with TRBJ1-2, with a weak D call TRBD1 (5 bases). CDR1 LGHNA and CDR2 YSLEER come from the germline V gene. This CDR3 has 14 amino acids. The germline V and J ends were trimmed by 1 base and 10 bases, with 16 bases remaining between them. This chain's CDR3 is CASSQVEGESVYTF. The CDR3 region has the DNA TGCGCCAGCAGCCAAGTCGAAGGGGAGTCAGTCTACACCTTC.

The chain is built from TRBV5-1 and TRBJ2-1; D perhaps matches TRBD1 (5 bases). V lost 4 bases and J 9 bases, leaving 20 bases between the germline ends. The CDR3 loop spans 15 amino acids. Germline CDR1 and CDR2: SGHRS and YFSETQ. CDR3 in DNA: TGCGCCAGCAGCCCTACTATCTCCGACAGTCCTGAGCAGTTCTTC. Its protein is CASSPTISDSPEQFF. Drawing the rest from reference TRBV5-1 and TRBJ2-1, the complete variable domain is KAGVTQTPRYLIKTRGQQVTLSCSPISGHRSVSWYQQTPGQGLQFLFEYFSETQRNKGNFPGRFSGRQFSNSRSEMNVSTLELGDSALYLCASSPTISDSPEQFFGPGTRLTVL.

The rearrangement joins TRBV25-1 to TRBJ2-1, with 11 bases matching TRBD2. The CDR3 consists of 16 residues. The V gene end was trimmed by 4 bases and the J gene end by 5 bases; junction bases not matched to a gene: 7. The germline V gene has CDR1 MGHDK and CDR2 SYGVNS. CDR3 bases: TGTGCCAGCAGTGCCCGACCGGGACTAGCGGACAATGAGCAGTTCTTC. Amino acid sequence: CASSARPGLADNEQFF. Together with reference TRBV25-1 and TRBJ2-1, the CDR3 gives the full variable domain: EADIYQTPRYLVIGTGKKITLECSQTMGHDKMYWYQQDPGMELHLIHYSYGVNSTEKGDLSSESTVSRIRTEHFPLTLESARPSHTSQYLCASSARPGLADNEQFFGPGTRLTVL.

J is TRBJ2-7 and V is TRBV21-1; TRBD2 is the table's D call and was not checked against the DNA. TRBV21-1 is a listed pseudogene. The CDR3 runs to 17 residues. CDR3 amino acids: CASSKTGGLAGIGEQYF. CDR3 DNA: TGTGCCAGCAGCAAAACTGGGGGTCTAGCGGGGATCGGCGAGCAGTACTTC.

This chain joins TRBV20-1 and TRBJ1-1; D is unresolved. V lost 3 bases and J 5 bases, leaving 7 bases between the germline ends. The CDR3 contains 11 residues. Germline V gene data show CDR1 as DFQATT and CDR2 as SNEGSKA (reference sequence). CDR3 sequence reads: CSARSGTEAFF. The CDR3 DNA sequence: TGCAGTGCTAGGTCGGGAACTGAAGCTTTCTTT.

The CDR3 protein is CASSWVSGGAYNEQFF. DNA for the CDR3: TGTGCCAGCAGCTGGGTGAGCGGGGGGGCCTACAATGAGCAGTTCTTC. The J gene is TRBJ2-1, the V gene TRBV13; TRBD2 matches at 10 bases. V gave up 4 bases and J gave up 2 bases; unmatched junction bases: 5. The germline V gene has CDR1 PRHDT and CDR2 FYEKMQ (reference sequence). The CDR3 loop spans 16 amino acids. The variable domain in full, with the rest retrieved from reference TRBV13 and TRBJ2-1, is AAGVIQSPRHLIKEKRETATLKCYPIPRHDTVYWYQQGPGQDPQFLISFYEKMQSDKGSIPDRFSAQQFSDYHSELNMSSLELGDSALYFCASSWVSGGAYNEQFFGPGTRLTVL.